The 30 T cell receptor beta chains reported below all come from one sample, sequenced in a study of blood T cell repertoires in COVID-19. Using immunoSEQ multiplex PCR, the repertoire was profiled, and TCRdb retains in-frame clones only, with some absent. The sample contains around 70,000 clones, around 93% of which appear only once. Sequencing was done on a sample of peripheral blood. These receptors were obtained from a human donor in a cohort sampled during active COVID-19.

The rearrangement uses TRBV7-2 and TRBJ1-6; D possibly corresponds to TRBD1 (5 bases). Germline values: CDR1 SGHTA, CDR2 FQGNSA. Trimming removed 0 bases from V and 5 bases from J, with 8 bases in between. The CDR3 has 15 residues. The CDR3 reads CASSLAAGNNSPLHF. CDR3 bases: TGTGCCAGCAGCTTAGCGGCAGGGAATAATTCACCCCTCCACTTT.

The DNA for the CDR3 is TGTGCCAGCAGCCATAGACAGAACGAGCAGTACTTC. It encodes CASSHRQNEQYF. The chain couples TRBV12-3 or TRBV12-4 to TRBJ2-7; TRBD1 is a possible D gene (5 bases). The length of the CDR3 is 12 residues. V lost 6 bases and J 5 bases, leaving 11 bases between the germline ends.

The V and J genes are TRBV6-5 and TRBJ1-6; D not resolved. The CDR3 consists of 15 residues. In germline, CDR1 is MNHEY, CDR2 SVGAGI. Trimming took 10 bases from V and 3 from J, leaving 16 bases between them. This CDR3 reads CATSSTEFYNSPLHF. In DNA, the CDR3 is TGTGCCACCTCTAGCACGGAGTTCTATAATTCACCCCTCCACTTT.

This clone came up once. The chain uses TRBV2 and TRBJ2-3; TRBD2 matches 9 bases. Trimming cost V 4 bases and J 3 bases; bases outside gene matches: 2. CDR1 and CDR2 (germline): SNHLY, FYNNEI. The CDR3 contains 14 residues. DNA for the CDR3: TGTGCCAGCAGTGGCGGGGGGGGGACAGATACGCAGTATTTT. Its translation is CASSGGGGTDTQYF.

The chain recombines TRBV6-2 or TRBV6-3 with TRBJ1-1, with D possibly matching TRBD1 (6 bases). Looked up from germline, CDR1 is MNHEY and CDR2 is SVGEGT. With 4 bases removed from V and 3 bases from J, the gap between germline ends came to 15 bases. The CDR3 totals 15 residues. In DNA form, the CDR3 reads TGTGCCAGCAGTTTGTACAGGGTAGGAGACACTGAAGCTTTCTTT. Protein sequence: CASSLYRVGDTEAFF.

This clone showed up just once. The chain employs TRBV15 and TRBJ2-5, with 12 bases that match TRBD1. V shed 3 bases and J 4 bases; nucleotides not matched to a gene: 9. Germline-derived CDR1 and CDR2 are LNHNV and YYDKDF (reference sequence). The CDR3 extends over 17 amino acids. The CDR3 DNA reads as TGTGCCACCAGCAGGGCCGGGACAGGGGGCAGGTTAGAGACCCAGTACTTC. It yields the protein CATSRAGTGGRLETQYF.

This clone was counted a single time. The chain is built from TRBV4-3 and TRBJ2-3; 16 nucleotides match TRBD2. From germline, CDR1 is LGHNA and CDR2 YSLEER. The CDR3 sequence is 18 residues long. The V gene end was trimmed by 5 bases and the J gene end by 6 bases; junction bases not matched to a gene: 11. CDR3 sequence: CASSYRRGTSGGADTQYF. The CDR3 bases are TGCGCCAGCAGCTACAGGAGAGGGACTAGCGGGGGGGCTGATACGCAGTATTTT.

The chain uses TRBV18 and TRBJ1-1, with 10 bases matching TRBD1. Germline CDR1 is KGHSH and CDR2 is LQKENI. Trimming at V came to 0 bases and at J to 6 bases, leaving 1 base not matched to a gene. This CDR3 comprises 14 residues. CDR3 loop: CASSPPGTGAEAFF. The CDR3 region has the DNA TGTGCCAGCTCACCACCCGGGACAGGGGCTGAAGCTTTCTTT.

V and J are TRBV19 and TRBJ2-2; the match to TRBD1 covers 7 bases. The germline V gene encodes CDR1 LNHDA and CDR2 SQIVND (reference sequence). The CDR3 runs 15 residues. After removal of 3 bases from V and 5 bases from J, the junction contained 6 bases not matched to a gene. The CDR3 reads CASSIGTESTGELFF. As DNA, the CDR3 is TGTGCCAGTAGTATTGGGACAGAGTCGACCGGGGAGCTGTTTTTT.

The chain links TRBV7-2 to TRBJ2-2; TRBD1 might be the D (5 bases). V dropped 5 bases and J dropped 8 bases, with 18 bases sitting between them. CDR3 length: 15 residues. Germline V CDR1 and CDR2: SGHTA, FQGNSA. The CDR3 DNA sequence: TGTGCCAGCAGCGTCGGAGTCCAGGGTCCGGGGGAGCTGTTTTTT. It translates to CASSVGVQGPGELFF.

The CDR3 loop is CASSSTGNTEAFF. The DNA for the CDR3 is TGTGCCAGCAGTTCGACAGGGAACACTGAAGCTTTCTTT. V usage is TRBV6-5 and J usage is TRBJ1-1; a weak D match, TRBD1 (6 bases). CDR1 is MNHEY, CDR2 SVGAGI, per germline. Trimming left V 4 bases short and J 1 base short, with 7 bases between. The CDR3 runs to 13 residues.

V and J are TRBV7-3 and TRBJ2-1, with 9 bases aligning to TRBD2. The CDR3 sequence is 13 residues long. Trimming removed 5 bases from V and 13 bases from J; junction bases left unmatched: 9. Germline CDR1 SGHTA, CDR2 FQGTGA. The CDR3 nucleotides read TGTGCCAGCAGCCCCGGGGCGGGAGGGGGCCAGTTCTTC. Protein product: CASSPGAGGGQFF. Based on the CDR3 plus reference TRBV7-3 and TRBJ2-1, the full variable domain is GAGVSQTPSNKVTEKGKYVELRCDPISGHTALYWYRQSLGQGPEFLIYFQGTGAADDSGLPNDRFFAVRPEGSVSTLKIQRTERGDSAVYLCASSPGAGGGQFFGPGTRLTVL.

The chain carries TRBV3-1 (or the pseudogene TRBV3-2) and TRBJ2-6; D ambiguous. Germline V lookup: CDR1 LGHDT, CDR2 YNNKEL (reference sequence). The CDR3 sequence is 16 residues long. V dropped 0 bases and J dropped 0 bases, with 6 bases sitting between them. The DNA of the CDR3 is TGTGCCAGCAGCCAAGAGAGTCACTCTGGGGCCAACGTCCTGACTTTC. Its protein product is CASSQESHSGANVLTF.

The chain uses TRBV10-2 and TRBJ2-7, with TRBD2 matching over 10 bases. The CDR3 has 12 amino acids. After removal of 10 bases from V and 6 bases from J, the junction contained 6 bases not matched to a gene. The V gene's germline CDR1 is WSHSY and CDR2 SAAADI. DNA of the CDR3: TGCGCCACCGTAGCGGGAGGCTCCGAGCAGTACTTC. It encodes CATVAGGSEQYF.

The chain is built from TRBV30 and TRBJ1-3; the match to TRBD1 covers 8 bases. Per germline, CDR1 GTSNPN and CDR2 SVGIG (reference sequence). The J segment lost 3 bases and the V segment lost 0 bases, leaving 4 bases of the junction unmatched. The CDR3 runs 15 residues. This chain's CDR3 is CAWSVPGTGGNTIYF. CDR3 in DNA: TGTGCCTGGAGTGTACCCGGGACAGGTGGAAACACCATATATTTT.

The DNA of the CDR3 is TGCGCCAGCAGCCCGCGTATTCCGGGACAGGGGGACCCCTATAATTCACCCCTCCACTTT. This encodes CASSPRIPGQGDPYNSPLHF. The chain has TRBV5-1 and TRBJ1-6; TRBD1 agrees at 11 bases. Germline CDR1 is SGHRS and CDR2 is YFSETQ. This CDR3 comprises 20 residues. V was pared by 4 bases and J by 2 bases, with 14 bases of the junction left unmatched.

This clone was detected only once. V usage is TRBV9 and J usage is TRBJ2-3, with 14 bases fitting TRBD2. CDR1 and CDR2 (germline): SGDLS, YYNGEE. V shed 0 bases, J shed 0 bases, and the junction held 0 bases outside the gene matches. CDR3 length: 17 residues. The CDR3 sequence is CASSVGLAGGSTDTQYF. The CDR3 nucleotides read TGTGCCAGCAGCGTAGGACTAGCGGGGGGGAGCACAGATACGCAGTATTTT.

Comments on this clone: The same CDR3 arises from other DNA sequences in this sample as well. The chain is built from TRBV6-2 or TRBV6-3 and TRBJ2-2; tentatively, D is TRBD2 (6 bases). Germline loops: CDR1 MNHEY, CDR2 SVGEGT. This CDR3 contains 14 residues. The V gene lost 4 bases and the J gene lost 1 base, with 7 bases spanning the gap. The CDR3 sequence: CASSFGRNTGELFF. The CDR3 DNA sequence: TGTGCCAGCAGTTTCGGGAGGAACACCGGGGAGCTGTTTTTT.

The rearrangement links TRBV24-1 to TRBJ2-3; D might be TRBD1 (7 bases). Trimming removed 6 bases at V and 0 bases at J, with 18 bases between. The CDR3 consists of 17 residues. Per the germline V gene, CDR1 is KGHDR and CDR2 is SFDVKD. The DNA for the CDR3 is TGTGCCACCAGTCCAGGGGGGCTAGCAACGAGCACAGATACGCAGTATTTT. Protein sequence: CATSPGGLATSTDTQYF.

The rearrangement joins TRBV15 to TRBJ1-2; TRBD1 might be the D (5 bases). The germline V gene encodes CDR1 LNHNV and CDR2 YYDKDF (reference sequence). Trimming took off 0 bases at V and 4 bases at J, with 15 bases between the two ends. This CDR3 is 16 amino acids long. The DNA for the CDR3 is TGTGCCACCAGCAGAGACCTGGGTGGAGGGGCCTATGGCTACACCTTC. Its protein product is CATSRDLGGGAYGYTF.

The V gene is TRBV4-2, the J gene TRBJ2-1, with 10 nucleotides matching TRBD2. Germline lookup yields CDR1 LGHNA and CDR2 YNFKEQ. The CDR3 runs 17 residues. The junction had 8 bases not matched to a gene; V was cut back by 0 bases and J by 6 bases. CDR3 loop: CASSQEPLAGVPNEQFF. The CDR3 nucleotides read TGTGCCAGCAGCCAAGAGCCTCTAGCGGGAGTCCCCAATGAGCAGTTCTTC.

The chain employs TRBV5-1 and TRBJ1-5; D is uncertain. The CDR3 has 15 residues. The germline V gene encodes CDR1 SGHRS and CDR2 YFSETQ. V shed 0 bases and J shed 4 bases, with 11 bases lying between them. CDR3 loop: CASSLGPGWNQPQHF. The DNA of the CDR3 is TGCGCCAGCAGCTTGGGTCCAGGCTGGAATCAGCCCCAGCATTTT.

The chain joins TRBV28 to TRBJ1-5; 9 nucleotides line up with TRBD1. The CDR3 sequence is 15 residues long. The ends lost 3 bases at V and 4 bases at J; junction bases unmatched: 4. Germline loops: CDR1 MDHEN, CDR2 SYDVKM. CDR3: CASSLGDRANQPQHF. CDR3 nucleotides: TGTGCCAGCAGTTTGGGGGACAGGGCTAATCAGCCCCAGCATTTT.

The chain links TRBV9 to TRBJ1-1; 8 bases fit TRBD1. The trim removed 2 bases at V and 3 bases at J, leaving 12 bases unmatched. The CDR3 extends over 17 amino acids. Per the germline V gene, CDR1 is SGDLS and CDR2 is YYNGEE. CDR3 amino acids: CASSVEDREAWDTEAFF. CDR3 DNA: TGTGCCAGCAGCGTGGAGGACAGGGAGGCGTGGGACACTGAAGCTTTCTTT. Full variable domain (outside the CDR3, taken from reference TRBV9 and TRBJ1-1): DSGVTQTPKHLITATGQRVTLRCSPRSGDLSVYWYQQSLDQGLQFLIQYYNGEERAKGNILERFSAQQFPDLHSELNLSSLELGDSALYFCASSVEDREAWDTEAFFGQGTRLTVV.

The chain employs TRBV6-5 and TRBJ2-4; D is uncertain. Germline CDR1 MNHEY, CDR2 SVGAGI. V was trimmed by 4 bases and J by 0 bases, leaving 10 bases between them. The CDR3 has 15 amino acids. The CDR3 protein is CASSLSLLAKNIQYF. For the CDR3, the DNA is TGTGCCAGCAGTTTGTCCCTCCTAGCCAAAAACATTCAGTACTTC.

The chain uses TRBV4-3 and TRBJ2-7; TRBD2 agrees at 9 bases. Germline lookup yields CDR1 LGHNA and CDR2 YSLEER. The CDR3 is made up of 15 amino acids. Trimming cost V 1 base and J 4 bases; bases outside gene matches: 5. In DNA form, the CDR3 reads TGCGCCAGCAGCCAAGTTGCTAGCGGGGAATACGAGCAGTACTTC. Residues: CASSQVASGEYEQYF.

The rearrangement uses TRBV19 and TRBJ2-7; tentatively, D is TRBD2 (6 bases). Germline CDR1 reads LNHDA; CDR2 reads SQIVND (reference sequence). The CDR3 runs to 13 residues. Trimming left V 10 bases short and J 3 bases short, with 16 bases between. CDR3 loop: CATNRDLGYEQYF. Written as DNA, the CDR3 is TGTGCCACCAACCGGGACTTGGGCTACGAGCAGTACTTC.

This chain connects TRBV28 to TRBJ2-7; 7 bases line up with TRBD2. V shed 2 bases, J shed 3 bases, and the junction held 7 bases outside the gene matches. The germline V gene has CDR1 MDHEN and CDR2 SYDVKM. The CDR3 spans 15 residues. This chain's CDR3 is CASSLTSVVDYEQYF. In nucleotides, the CDR3 is TGTGCCAGCAGTTTAACTAGCGTGGTGGACTACGAGCAGTACTTC.

This CDR3 is CASSLDRSYGYTF. In DNA, the CDR3 is TGTGCCAGCAGCCTGGACAGAAGCTATGGCTACACCTTC. The chain is built from TRBV7-2 and TRBJ1-2; a weak D match, TRBD1 (6 bases). Germline CDR1 and CDR2: SGHTA and FQGNSA. V was pared by 5 bases and J by 4 bases, with 11 bases between. This CDR3 comprises 13 residues. The full variable domain, its missing parts supplied by reference TRBV7-2 and TRBJ1-2, is GAGVSQSPSNKVTEKGKDVELRCDPISGHTALYWYRQSLGQGLEFLIYFQGNSAPDKSGLPSDRFSAERTGGSVSTLTIQRTQQEDSAVYLCASSLDRSYGYTFGSGTRLTVV.

V and J are TRBV7-9 and TRBJ1-1; D unresolved. The CDR3 loop spans 15 amino acids. Germline V CDR1 and CDR2: SEHNR, FQNEAQ (reference sequence). Deletions cut 6 bases from V and 5 bases from J, with 19 bases between. This CDR3 is CASRDGVGGRTEAFF. The CDR3 DNA follows: TGTGCCAGCAGAGATGGGGTCGGCGGGCGTACTGAAGCTTTCTTT.